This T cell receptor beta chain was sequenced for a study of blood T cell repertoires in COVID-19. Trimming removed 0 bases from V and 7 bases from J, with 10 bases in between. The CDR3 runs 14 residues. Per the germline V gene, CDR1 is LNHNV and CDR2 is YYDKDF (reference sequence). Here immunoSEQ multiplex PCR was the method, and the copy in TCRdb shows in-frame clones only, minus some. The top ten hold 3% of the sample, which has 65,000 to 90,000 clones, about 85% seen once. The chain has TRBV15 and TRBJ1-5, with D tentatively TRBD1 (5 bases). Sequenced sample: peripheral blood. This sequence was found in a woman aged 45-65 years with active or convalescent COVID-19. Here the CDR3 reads CATSRDQGGQPQHF. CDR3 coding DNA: TGTGCCACCAGCAGAGATCAGGGTGGACAGCCCCAGCATTTT.